This section outlines one TCR beta chain sequence together with its context. Blood specimens came from baseline, cycle 4 day 1, and cycle 7 day 1. The CDR3 spans 13 residues. V shed 7 bases, J shed 8 bases, and the junction held 4 bases outside the gene matches. The germline gives CDR1 LNHDA, CDR2 SQIVND (reference sequence). This table comes from immunoSEQ multiplex PCR, and its TCRdb copy is limited to in-frame clones, with some not included. The data show approximately 17,000 clones, with around 80% seen just once and around 2.2% held by the top ten. The data belong to a study of OX40 agonist ivuxolimab in advanced cancers.

The sample here was CD4+ or CD8+ T cells sorted from blood, taken in a trial of the OX40 agonist ivuxolimab. The sequence was collected from an adult with an advanced solid tumor such as melanoma, head and neck, liver or kidney cancer. The rearrangement links TRBV19 to TRBJ1-4, with 10 positions matching TRBD1. The CDR3 coding sequence is TGTGCCAGTACCCCGGACAGGGGGGAAAAACTGTTTTTT. Its protein product is CASTPDRGEKLFF.